These 28 T cell receptor beta chains came from one sample sequenced in a study of T cell repertoires in cytomegalovirus infection. TCRdb re-called the reads through MiXCR, storing one row per CDR3 protein. The table has roughly 700,000 distinct CDR3 sequences, roughly 33% seen once; the top ten hold 15% to 20%. Their target antigens are unknown. The source was cultured PBMCs, collected from culture after CMV antigen stimulation. These receptors originate from a human donor in good health (CMV status not recorded). Some clones in this sample may be carry-over from other donors' samples.

This clonotype was picked up a small number of times. The chain uses TRBV4-2 and TRBJ1-1; D is ambiguous. The V end lost 7 bases, the J end lost 5 bases, and 26 bases lay between the germline ends. Germline V gene data show CDR1 as LGHNA and CDR2 as YNFKEQ. There are 17 residues in the CDR3. DNA for the CDR3: TGTGCCAGCACTCTTTCCGGAGGCTATAGAGAACAAACTGAAGCTTTCTTT. Translating it yields CASTLSGGYREQTEAFF.

J is TRBJ1-1 and V is TRBV29-1, with D uncertain. V was cut by 7 bases and J by 3 bases, with 9 bases left in between. CDR3 length equals 11 residues. Germline assignment: CDR1 SQVTM and CDR2 ANQGSEA. CDR3 nucleotide sequence: TGCAGCGCTGGACTCGACACTGAAGCTTTCTTT. It translates to CSAGLDTEAFF. The variable domain in full, with the rest retrieved from reference TRBV29-1 and TRBJ1-1, is SAVISQKPSRDICQRGTSLTIQCQVDSQVTMMFWYRQQPGQSLTLIATANQGSEATYESGFVIDKFPISRPNLTFSTLTVSNMSPEDSSIYLCSAGLDTEAFFGQGTRLTVV.

This clonotype has just a few counts. The chain links TRBV2 to TRBJ1-5; TRBD1 matches 9 bases. After removal of 11 bases from V and 10 bases from J, the junction contained 6 bases not matched to a gene. CDR1 is SNHLY and CDR2 is FYNNEI in the germline V gene. The CDR3 is 11 residues long. The CDR3 DNA sequence: TGTGCCGCGGGACAGGGCGATCCCCAGCATTTT. Amino acid sequence: CAAGQGDPQHF.

This chain uses TRBV6-1 with TRBJ1-5, with D perhaps TRBD1 (6 bases). V was cut by 7 bases and J by 4 bases, with 20 bases left in between. The CDR3 runs 16 residues. Looked up from germline, CDR1 is MNHNS and CDR2 is SASEGT. CDR3 amino acids: CASTYGTIGYNQPQHF. The CDR3 coding sequence is TGTGCCAGCACCTACGGGACAATTGGATATAATCAGCCCCAGCATTTT.

The chain links TRBV7-9 to TRBJ2-4, with 9 bases aligning to TRBD1. Looked up from germline, CDR1 is SEHNR and CDR2 is FQNEAQ (reference sequence). Trimming at V came to 5 bases and at J to 5 bases, leaving 22 bases not matched to a gene. The CDR3 is 20 amino acids. CDR3 in DNA: TGTGCCAGCAGCCCCACAGGGCCAGACAGGGGGAGAGTATATCAAAACATTCAGTACTTC. Amino acids: CASSPTGPDRGRVYQNIQYF.

A few counts support this clonotype. This chain's CDR3 is CASSPGGFSEAFF. CDR3 DNA sequence: TGTGCCAGCTCCCCGGGTGGGTTTTCCGAAGCTTTCTTT. This chain connects TRBV12-3 or TRBV12-4 to TRBJ1-1; D unclear. The CDR3 loop spans 13 amino acids. Trimming pared 8 bases from V and 8 bases from J, leaving 18 bases between.

This rearrangement joins TRBV4-1 to TRBJ1-2, with 7 bases lining up with TRBD1. The trim removed 3 bases at V and 3 bases at J, leaving 16 bases unmatched. This CDR3 contains 18 residues. Per the germline V gene, CDR1 is MGHRA and CDR2 is YSYEKL. CDR3 DNA: TGCGCCAGCAGCCAGGAGGGAGGGGGCACCCTCCTAGACTATGGCTACACCTTC. Amino acids: CASSQEGGGTLLDYGYTF.

This clonotype came up a few times. The chain joins TRBV27 to TRBJ2-3; 8 bases are shared with TRBD2. The CDR3 loop spans 14 amino acids. Trimming cost V 6 bases and J 4 bases; bases outside gene matches: 6. Germline V gives CDR1 MNHEY, CDR2 SMNVEV (reference sequence). CDR3 residues: CASRTAGGADTQYF. In DNA, the CDR3 is TGTGCCAGCAGAACCGCGGGGGGAGCAGATACGCAGTATTTT.

The chain couples TRBV5-4 to TRBJ2-3; 9 bases agree with TRBD2. The length of the CDR3 is 15 residues. V gave up 5 bases and J gave up 4 bases; unmatched junction bases: 8. The germline V gene has CDR1 SGHNT and CDR2 YYREEE (reference sequence). CDR3 nucleotides: TGTGCCAGCAGTCCCGGACTAGCGAGGGCAGATACGCAGTATTTT. This sequence encodes CASSPGLARADTQYF. The complete variable domain, with remaining parts taken from reference TRBV5-4 and TRBJ2-3, reads ETGVTQSPTHLIKTRGQQVTLRCSSQSGHNTVSWYQQALGQGPQFIFQYYREEENGRGNFPPRFSGLQFPNYSSELNVNALELDDSALYLCASSPGLARADTQYFGPGTRLTVL.

This clonotype has more than one count but fewer than ten. The rearrangement uses TRBV6-1 and TRBJ2-4; 7 bases fit TRBD1. The CDR3 runs to 14 residues. The J segment lost 4 bases and the V segment lost 6 bases, leaving 6 bases of the junction unmatched. CDR1 is MNHNS, CDR2 SASEGT, per germline. The CDR3, as DNA: TGTGCCAGCAGCGAATCGGGACAGAAAAACATTCAGTACTTC. Its protein is CASSESGQKNIQYF.

Ten or more counts support this clonotype. V is TRBV7-8 and J is TRBJ1-5; D is unresolved. Trimming removed 2 bases at V and 3 bases at J, with 11 bases between. The CDR3 totals 15 residues. Germline CDR1 reads SGHVS; CDR2 reads FQNEAQ. The CDR3 is CASSLSQADNQPQHF. CDR3 DNA sequence: TGTGCCAGCAGCTTATCGCAGGCCGACAATCAGCCCCAGCATTTT.

A few counts support this clonotype. The chain is built from TRBV7-6 and TRBJ2-1, with 8 nucleotides matching TRBD2. J was trimmed by 3 bases and V by 5 bases; bases with no gene match: 9. The germline gives CDR1 SGHVS, CDR2 FNYEAQ. The CDR3 spans 16 residues. The CDR3 here is CASSPAGAGGYNEQFF. As DNA, the CDR3 is TGTGCCAGCAGCCCCGCGGGGGCGGGGGGCTACAATGAGCAGTTCTTC.

The chain couples TRBV7-4 to TRBJ2-7, with D possibly TRBD2 on 6 matching bases. Looked up from germline, CDR1 is SGHVT and CDR2 is SQSDAQ. V was clipped by 5 bases and J by 0 bases, with 11 bases between them. This CDR3 has 14 amino acids. CDR3 nucleotide sequence: TGTGCCAGCAGCATTAGCGGCCGCTCCTACGAGCAGTACTTC. This encodes CASSISGRSYEQYF.

This clonotype was recorded many times. The chain joins TRBV7-2 to TRBJ2-5, with 9 bases that match TRBD2. The CDR3 runs to 19 residues. Germline V CDR1 and CDR2: SGHTA, FQGNSA. J was trimmed by 2 bases and V by 5 bases; bases with no gene match: 18. In DNA form, the CDR3 reads TGTGCCAGCAGCGGCGCAACTAGCGGGTTTCCCTCCGCGCAAGAGACCCAGTACTTC. It codes for CASSGATSGFPSAQETQYF.

In this sample, this clonotype turned up a few times. The rearrangement uses TRBV7-2 and TRBJ1-2; D gene ambiguous. CDR3 size: 16 residues. Germline CDR1 is SGHTA and CDR2 is FQGNSA. Trimming removed 1 base at V and 5 bases at J, with 17 bases between. CDR3 sequence reads: CASSLVQPGGAYGYTF. The CDR3 coding sequence is TGTGCCAGCAGCTTAGTTCAACCGGGCGGTGCTTATGGCTACACCTTC. Full variable domain (remainder filled in from reference TRBV7-2 and TRBJ1-2): GAGVSQSPSNKVTEKGKDVELRCDPISGHTALYWYRQSLGQGLEFLIYFQGNSAPDKSGLPSDRFSAERTGGSVSTLTIQRTQQEDSAVYLCASSLVQPGGAYGYTFGSGTRLTVV.

This clonotype was recorded a few times. The chain has TRBV10-3 and TRBJ2-1, with 7 bases fitting TRBD1. CDR3 length: 14 residues. Germline CDR1 and CDR2: ENHRY and SYGVKD. J gave up 7 bases and V 4 bases, and 7 bases lay outside the gene matches. The CDR3 sequence is CAISGSGTANEQFF. In nucleotides, the CDR3 is TGTGCCATCAGTGGATCCGGGACAGCAAATGAGCAGTTCTTC.

In its sample, this clonotype was seen a few times. This rearrangement joins TRBV6-2 or TRBV6-3 to TRBJ2-7; D ambiguous. CDR1 and CDR2 from the germline V gene are MNHEY and SVGEGT. The CDR3 covers 15 residues. V gave up 2 bases and J gave up 2 bases, with 13 bases separating them. The CDR3 sequence: CASSYGLAGTYEQYF. In DNA, the CDR3 is TGTGCCAGCAGTTACGGATTAGCAGGTACCTACGAGCAGTACTTC.

This clonotype was observed a few times. The V gene is TRBV28, the J gene TRBJ1-3; no firm D call. The CDR3 extends over 17 amino acids. Germline CDR1 reads MDHEN; CDR2 reads SYDVKM. Trimming stripped 2 bases from V and 0 bases from J, with 14 bases between. In DNA form, the CDR3 reads TGTGCCAGCAGTTTAATTTTTTTGAGGCACTCTGGAAACACCATATATTTT. Encoded protein: CASSLIFLRHSGNTIYF.

This clonotype appeared many times. This chain joins TRBV7-2 and TRBJ2-5; TRBD1 is a possible D gene (6 bases). The CDR3 spans 18 residues. Trimming took 0 bases from V and 5 from J, leaving 22 bases between them. CDR1 is SGHTA, CDR2 FQGNSA, per germline. Here the CDR3 DNA reads TGTGCCAGCAGCTTAGCGTGGTCGGTACAGGGATATGAGGAGACCCAGTACTTC. This translates into CASSLAWSVQGYEETQYF.

This chain links TRBV9 with TRBJ1-1; TRBD1 agrees at 9 bases. The CDR3 loop spans 15 amino acids. The J segment lost 4 bases and the V segment lost 0 bases, leaving 4 bases of the junction unmatched. CDR1 and CDR2 from the germline V gene are SGDLS and YYNGEE. CDR3 region: CASSVAGQGTTEAFF. CDR3 DNA sequence: TGTGCCAGCAGCGTAGCAGGACAGGGGACCACTGAAGCTTTCTTT.

V is TRBV7-1 and J is TRBJ2-5; the D call may be TRBD1 or TRBD2 (6 bases each). TRBV7-1 belongs to the ORF category, with a function that is uncertain. V was shortened by 6 bases and J by 4 bases, with 15 bases between the two germline ends. This CDR3 is built from 14 residues. CDR3 amino acids: CASSSGAWGETQYF. The CDR3 nucleotides read TGTGCCAGCAGTTCGGGGGCGTGGGGAGAGACCCAGTACTTC.

This clonotype was detected only a few times. The rearrangement joins TRBV4-1 to TRBJ2-7; TRBD2 is a possible D gene (6 bases). V was trimmed by 1 base and J by 3 bases, leaving 16 bases between them. Germline-derived CDR1 and CDR2 are MGHRA and YSYEKL. This CDR3 has 16 residues. The CDR3 nucleotides are TGCGCCAGCAGCCAAGGACGAGCTAGCGCCTACTACGAGCAGTACTTC. It specifies CASSQGRASAYYEQYF.

This chain uses TRBV19 with TRBJ2-7; no definite D call. Germline loops: CDR1 LNHDA, CDR2 SQIVND (reference sequence). The CDR3 length is 16 residues. Trimming took 3 bases from V and 0 from J, leaving 15 bases between them. As DNA, the CDR3 is TGTGCCAGTAGTATGCCCTCGGCAGAGATCTCCTACGAGCAGTACTTC. Translating gives CASSMPSAEISYEQYF.

This clonotype was found a few times. The chain employs TRBV11-3 and TRBJ2-3; weak D call: TRBD2 (5 bases). Trimming left V 5 bases short and J 4 bases short, with 10 bases between. Germline CDR1 and CDR2: SGHNT and YENEEA. The CDR3 runs to 13 residues. CDR3 DNA: TGTGCCAGCAGCGGGAGTTGGGCAGATACGCAGTATTTT. Translation: CASSGSWADTQYF.

The genes are TRBV7-6 and TRBJ1-2, with 8 bases lining up with TRBD1. The CDR3 is made up of 15 amino acids. The V and J ends lost 7 bases and 5 bases, in that order; junction bases with no gene match: 12. Per the germline V gene, CDR1 is SGHVS and CDR2 is FNYEAQ. The CDR3: CASNPLQGARYGYTF. Written as DNA, the CDR3 is TGTGCCAGCAACCCTCTCCAGGGGGCCAGATATGGCTACACCTTC.

In the case of this clonotype: A junction boundary mismatches the germline segment, possibly from a read error. The rearrangement joins TRBV6-1 to TRBJ1-1; weak D call: TRBD1 (6 bases). CDR1 is MNHNS and CDR2 is SASEGT in the germline V gene. The CDR3 is 15 residues long. The CDR3 region has the DNA TGTGCCAGCAGTACACATGGGGGGGCAAACAATGAAGCTTTCTTT. It codes for CASSTHGGANNEAFF.

This clonotype has a handful of counts. The gene calls are TRBV4-3 and TRBJ1-6; no firm D call. The ends were cut back, 1 base at V and 7 bases at J, with 11 bases in the middle. This CDR3 is 15 amino acids long. CDR1 LGHNA and CDR2 YSLEER come from the germline V gene. The CDR3 reads CASSQATGRNSPLHF. The CDR3 region has the DNA TGCGCCAGCAGCCAAGCGACGGGGAGGAATTCACCCCTCCACTTT.

The gene calls are TRBV27 and TRBJ2-4; unclear D gene. V was pared by 2 bases and J by 1 base, with 9 bases between. The CDR3 is 15 residues long. CDR1 and CDR2 from the germline V gene are MNHEY and SMNVEV (reference sequence). Here the CDR3 DNA reads TGTGCCAGCAGTTTAAGTGGGGTGGCCAAAAACATTCAGTACTTC. This gives the protein CASSLSGVAKNIQYF.